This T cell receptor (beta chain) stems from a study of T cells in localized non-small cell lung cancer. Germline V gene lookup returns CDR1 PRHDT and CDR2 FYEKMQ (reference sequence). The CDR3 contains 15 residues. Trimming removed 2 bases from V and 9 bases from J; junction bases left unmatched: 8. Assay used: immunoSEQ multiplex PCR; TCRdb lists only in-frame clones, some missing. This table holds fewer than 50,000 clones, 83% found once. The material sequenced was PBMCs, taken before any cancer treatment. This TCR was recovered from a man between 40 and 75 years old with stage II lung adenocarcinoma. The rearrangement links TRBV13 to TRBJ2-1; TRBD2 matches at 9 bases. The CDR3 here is CASSLRAGGLGEQFF. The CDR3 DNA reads TGTGCCAGCAGCTTAAGGGCGGGGGGGCTCGGTGAGCAGTTCTTC.